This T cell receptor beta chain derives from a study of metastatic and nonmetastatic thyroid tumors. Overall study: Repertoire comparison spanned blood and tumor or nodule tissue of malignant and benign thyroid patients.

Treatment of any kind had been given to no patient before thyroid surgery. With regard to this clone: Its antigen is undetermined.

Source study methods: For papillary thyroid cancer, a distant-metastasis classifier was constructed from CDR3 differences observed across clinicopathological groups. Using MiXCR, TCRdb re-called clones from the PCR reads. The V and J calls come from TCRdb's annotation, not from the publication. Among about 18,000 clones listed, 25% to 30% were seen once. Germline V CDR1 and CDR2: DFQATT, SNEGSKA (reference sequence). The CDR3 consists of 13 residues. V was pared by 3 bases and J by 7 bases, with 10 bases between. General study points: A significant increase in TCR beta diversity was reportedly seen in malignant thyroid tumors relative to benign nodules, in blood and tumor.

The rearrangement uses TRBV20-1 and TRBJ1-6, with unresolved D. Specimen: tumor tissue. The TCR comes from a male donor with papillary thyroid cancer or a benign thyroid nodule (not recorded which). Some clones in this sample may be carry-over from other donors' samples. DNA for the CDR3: TGCAGTGCTAGTTTCCAGGTGAATTCACCCCTCCACTTT. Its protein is CSASFQVNSPLHF.